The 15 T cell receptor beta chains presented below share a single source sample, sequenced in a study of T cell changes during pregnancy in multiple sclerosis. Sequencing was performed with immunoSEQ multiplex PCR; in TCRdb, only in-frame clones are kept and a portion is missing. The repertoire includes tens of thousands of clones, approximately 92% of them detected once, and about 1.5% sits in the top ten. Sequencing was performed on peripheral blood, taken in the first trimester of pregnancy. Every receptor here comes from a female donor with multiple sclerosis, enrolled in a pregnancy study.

The CDR3 region is CASSDVAGGPETQYF. The CDR3 DNA sequence: TGTGCCAGCAGTGACGTAGCGGGAGGGCCGGAGACCCAGTACTTC. This chain uses TRBV2 with TRBJ2-5; 11 bases agree with TRBD2. The germline V gene has CDR1 SNHLY and CDR2 FYNNEI. With V trimmed by 3 bases and J by 5 bases, 5 bases remained unmatched. The CDR3 totals 15 residues.

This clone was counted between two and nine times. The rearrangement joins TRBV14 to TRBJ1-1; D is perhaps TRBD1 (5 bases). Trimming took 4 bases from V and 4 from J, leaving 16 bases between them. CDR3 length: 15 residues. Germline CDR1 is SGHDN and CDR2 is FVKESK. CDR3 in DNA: TGTGCCAGCAGCCTAGGTCAGGGAAGGGTCACTGAAGCTTTCTTT. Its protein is CASSLGQGRVTEAFF.

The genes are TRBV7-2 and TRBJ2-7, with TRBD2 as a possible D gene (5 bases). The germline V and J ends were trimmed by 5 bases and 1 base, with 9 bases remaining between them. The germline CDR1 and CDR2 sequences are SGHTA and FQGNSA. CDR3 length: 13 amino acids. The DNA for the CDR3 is TGTGCCAGCAGCCCCAGCGGTTCCTACGAGCAGTACTTC. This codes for CASSPSGSYEQYF.

The CDR3 DNA follows: TGCGCCAGCAGCCAAGATGGAGCGAGGGCAGATACGCAGTATTTT. Protein: CASSQDGARADTQYF. This sequence joins TRBV4-1 and TRBJ2-3, with D perhaps TRBD2 (5 bases). The V end was cut by 0 bases, the J end by 4 bases, with 11 bases between. The CDR3 runs 15 residues. Germline V CDR1 and CDR2: MGHRA, YSYEKL.

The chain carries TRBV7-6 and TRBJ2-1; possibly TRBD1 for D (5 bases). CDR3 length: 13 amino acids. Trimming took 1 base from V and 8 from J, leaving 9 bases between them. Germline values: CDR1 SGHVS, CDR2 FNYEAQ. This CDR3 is CASSLVPRDEQFF. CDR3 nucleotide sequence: TGTGCCAGCAGCTTAGTACCCAGGGATGAGCAGTTCTTC.

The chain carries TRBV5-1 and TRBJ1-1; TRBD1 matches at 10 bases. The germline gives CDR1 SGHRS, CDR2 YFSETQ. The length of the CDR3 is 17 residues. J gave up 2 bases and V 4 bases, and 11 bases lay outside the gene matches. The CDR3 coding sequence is TGCGCCAGCAGCAGGACAGGGGGTCTACCACCAAACACTGAAGCTTTCTTT. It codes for CASSRTGGLPPNTEAFF. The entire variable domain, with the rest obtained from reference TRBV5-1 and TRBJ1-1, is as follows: KAGVTQTPRYLIKTRGQQVTLSCSPISGHRSVSWYQQTPGQGLQFLFEYFSETQRNKGNFPGRFSGRQFSNSRSEMNVSTLELGDSALYLCASSRTGGLPPNTEAFFGQGTRLTVV.

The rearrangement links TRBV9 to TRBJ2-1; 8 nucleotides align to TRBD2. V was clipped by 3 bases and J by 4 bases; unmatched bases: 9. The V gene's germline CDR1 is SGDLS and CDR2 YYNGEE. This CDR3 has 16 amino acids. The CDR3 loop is CASSAPSGRGYNEQFF. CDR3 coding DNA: TGTGCCAGCAGCGCCCCGAGCGGGAGAGGGTACAATGAGCAGTTCTTC.

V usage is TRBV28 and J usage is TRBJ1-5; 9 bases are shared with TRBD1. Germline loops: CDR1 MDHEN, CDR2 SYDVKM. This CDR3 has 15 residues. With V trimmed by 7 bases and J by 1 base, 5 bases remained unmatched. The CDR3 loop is CASMGDRASNQPQHF. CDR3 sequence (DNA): TGTGCCAGCATGGGGGACAGGGCCAGCAATCAGCCCCAGCATTTT.

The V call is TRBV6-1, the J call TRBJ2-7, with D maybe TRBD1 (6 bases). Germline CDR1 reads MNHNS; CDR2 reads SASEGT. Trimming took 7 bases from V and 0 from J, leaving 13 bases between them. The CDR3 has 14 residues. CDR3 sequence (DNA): TGTGCCAGCAAATGGACAGTAAGCTCCTACGAGCAGTACTTC. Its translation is CASKWTVSSYEQYF.

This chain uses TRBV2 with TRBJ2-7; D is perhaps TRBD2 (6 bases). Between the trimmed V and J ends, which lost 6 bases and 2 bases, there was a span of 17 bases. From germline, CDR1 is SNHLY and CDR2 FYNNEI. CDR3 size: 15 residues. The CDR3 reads CASRDVKRATYEQYF. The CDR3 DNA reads TGTGCCAGCAGGGACGTGAAGCGGGCTACCTACGAGCAGTACTTC.

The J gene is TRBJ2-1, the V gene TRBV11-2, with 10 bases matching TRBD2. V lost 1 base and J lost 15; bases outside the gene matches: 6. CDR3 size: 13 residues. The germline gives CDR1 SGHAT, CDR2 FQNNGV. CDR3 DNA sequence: TGTGCCAGCAGCTTAGTACAGCGGGAGGGGCGGTTCTTC. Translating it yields CASSLVQREGRFF.

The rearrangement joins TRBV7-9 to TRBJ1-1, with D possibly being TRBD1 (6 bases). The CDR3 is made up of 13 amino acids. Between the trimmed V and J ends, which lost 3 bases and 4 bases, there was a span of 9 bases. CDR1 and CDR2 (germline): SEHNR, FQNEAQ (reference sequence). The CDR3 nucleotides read TGTGCCAGCAGCTTCACAGGGAGCACTGAAGCTTTCTTT. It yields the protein CASSFTGSTEAFF. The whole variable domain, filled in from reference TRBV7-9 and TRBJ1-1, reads DTGVSQNPRHKITKRGQNVTFRCDPISEHNRLYWYRQTLGQGPEFLTYFQNEAQLEKSRLLSDRFSAERPKGSFSTLEIQRTEQGDSAMYLCASSFTGSTEAFFGQGTRLTVV.

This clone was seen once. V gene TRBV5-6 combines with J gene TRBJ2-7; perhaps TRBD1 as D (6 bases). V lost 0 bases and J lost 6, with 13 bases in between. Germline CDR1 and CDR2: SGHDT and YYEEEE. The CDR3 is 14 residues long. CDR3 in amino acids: CASSLGLGAPEQYF. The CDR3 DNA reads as TGTGCCAGCAGCTTGGGGCTGGGGGCCCCCGAGCAGTACTTC.

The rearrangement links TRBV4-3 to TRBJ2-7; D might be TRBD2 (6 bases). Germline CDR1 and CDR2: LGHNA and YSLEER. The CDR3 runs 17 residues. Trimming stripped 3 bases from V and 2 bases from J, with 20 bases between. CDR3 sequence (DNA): TGCGCCAGCAGCCAGGCCGCCTTGAGCGGGCAGACCTACGAGCAGTACTTC. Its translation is CASSQAALSGQTYEQYF.

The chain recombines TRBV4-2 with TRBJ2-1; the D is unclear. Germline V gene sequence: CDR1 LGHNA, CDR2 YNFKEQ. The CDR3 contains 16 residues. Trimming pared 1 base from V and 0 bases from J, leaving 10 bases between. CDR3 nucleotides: TGTGCCAGCAGCCAAGGAGACTTTTACTCCTACAATGAGCAGTTCTTC. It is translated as CASSQGDFYSYNEQFF.